A selection of T cell receptor beta chains follows, all from one sample in a study of blood T cell repertoires in COVID-19. Profiled with immunoSEQ multiplex PCR; TCRdb holds only in-frame clones, not every one. Among about 290,000 clones listed, 89% were seen once. What was sequenced was PBMCs or T cells enriched from blood (not recorded which). The receptors originated from a woman between 35 and 50 years old who had recovered from COVID-19. Each CDR3 is given with its conserved first and last residue. D genes are given only for firm matches. Rows give clone size only sometimes, using once, few, many, or a class for an expanded clone.

V: TRBV12-3/TRBV12-4; J: TRBJ1-2; D: TRBD1; size: NA; DNA: TGTGCCAGCAGCCCGGGACAGCTCTATGGCTACACCTTC; CDR3: CASSPGQLYGYTF
V: TRBV7-9; J: TRBJ2-1; D: TRBD2; size: NA; DNA: TGTGCCAGCAGCTTAAGTCTAGCGGGGTCCTACAATGAGCAGTTCTTC; CDR3: CASSLSLAGSYNEQFF
V: TRBV9; J: TRBJ2-1; D: NA; size: NA; DNA: TGTGCCAGCAGCGTAGGGCAGGGTCGTCTCAATGAGCAGTTCTTC; CDR3: CASSVGQGRLNEQFF
V: TRBV19; J: TRBJ2-1; D: TRBD2; size: NA; DNA: TGTGCCATTTCCTCTAGCGGGGAATACAATGAGCAGTTCTTC; CDR3: CAISSSGEYNEQFF
V: TRBV11-1; J: TRBJ2-7; D: TRBD1; size: NA; DNA: TGTGCCAGCAGCTTAGTGAAGGGACAGGAGCCGTACTTC; CDR3: CASSLVKGQEPYF
V: TRBV28; J: TRBJ1-2; D: NA; size: NA; DNA: TGTGCCAGCAGTTTAGTACTCTATGGCTACACCTTC; CDR3: CASSLVLYGYTF
V: TRBV6-5; J: TRBJ1-1; D: TRBD1; size: NA; DNA: TGTGCCAGCCCGAGACAGGGTCGGACTGAAGCTTTCTTT; CDR3: CASPRQGRTEAFF
V: TRBV7-5; J: TRBJ2-7; D: NA; size: NA; DNA: TGTGCCAGAAGAGAATTTCTAGCGTGTGAGCAGTACTTC; CDR3: CARREFLACEQYF
V: TRBV18; J: TRBJ1-5; D: NA; size: NA; DNA: TGTGCCAGCTCACCCACAGTCTATAGCAATCAGCCCCAGCATTTT; CDR3: CASSPTVYSNQPQHF
V: TRBV25-1; J: TRBJ2-7; D: TRBD2; size: NA; DNA: TGTACCCCGGGGAGGGACTCCTACGAGCAGTACTTC; CDR3: CTPGRDSYEQYF
V: TRBV18; J: TRBJ1-1; D: TRBD1; size: NA; DNA: TGTGCCAGCTCACCGGACAGGGTCATCACTGAAGCTTTCTTT; CDR3: CASSPDRVITEAFF
V: TRBV7-8; J: TRBJ1-6; D: TRBD1; size: NA; DNA: TGTGCCAGCATCGCGGGACAGGACCATTCGCCCCTCCACTTT; CDR3: CASIAGQDHSPLHF
V: TRBV6-5; J: TRBJ2-7; D: TRBD2; size: once; DNA: TGTGCCAGCAGGGCTAGCGGGGGCTCATCCTACGAGCAGTACTTC; CDR3: CASRASGGSSYEQYF
V: TRBV2; J: TRBJ2-5; D: NA; size: NA; DNA: TGTGCCACCGCCCTTGCGGAGACCCAGTACTTC; CDR3: CATALAETQYF
V: TRBV7-2; J: TRBJ2-5; D: NA; size: NA; DNA: TGTGCCAGCAGCTCCATGGGGCAGGGAATGACCCAGTACTTC; CDR3: CASSSMGQGMTQYF
V: TRBV4-1; J: TRBJ2-5; D: TRBD2; size: once; DNA: TGCGCCAGCAGCCAAGGGGTTAGCGGGGGGTACCAAGAGACCCAGTACTTC; CDR3: CASSQGVSGGYQETQYF
V: TRBV11-2; J: TRBJ1-2; D: NA; size: NA; DNA: TGTGCCAGCAGCTTATTACAGGCGTCCTATGGCTACACCTTC; CDR3: CASSLLQASYGYTF
V: TRBV27; J: TRBJ1-2; D: TRBD1; size: once; DNA: TGTGCCAGCCGACAGGGAGCTAACTATGGCTACACCTTC; CDR3: CASRQGANYGYTF
V: TRBV18; J: TRBJ1-1; D: NA; size: NA; DNA: TGTGCCAGCTCACCCAGGCCGGCCTTGAACACTGAAGCTTTCTTT; CDR3: CASSPRPALNTEAFF
V: TRBV19; J: TRBJ2-4; D: TRBD1; size: NA; DNA: TGTGCCAGTAGTCTCTATACAGGGGCCGCCAAAAACATTCAGTACTTC; CDR3: CASSLYTGAAKNIQYF
V: TRBV29-1; J: TRBJ1-6; D: NA; size: NA; DNA: TGCAGCGTGAGGGAACGTCGGAATTCACCCCTCCACTTT; CDR3: CSVRERRNSPLHF
V: TRBV10-3; J: TRBJ1-4; D: TRBD1; size: once; DNA: TGTGCCATCAGTGAGGGGACAGAACTGTTTTTT; CDR3: CAISEGTELFF
V: TRBV13; J: TRBJ1-2; D: TRBD1; size: NA; DNA: TGTGCCAGCACCACGTGGACAGGGGGCTATGGCTACACCTTC; CDR3: CASTTWTGGYGYTF
V: TRBV9; J: TRBJ2-3; D: TRBD2; size: NA; DNA: TGTGCCAGTACACCGGGAGGGGGGCAGTCAGATACGCAGTATTTT; CDR3: CASTPGGGQSDTQYF
V: TRBV30; J: TRBJ1-1; D: TRBD1; size: NA; DNA: TGTGCCTGGAGTGTACACAGGGGCCTAATCAACACTGAAGCTTTCTTT; CDR3: CAWSVHRGLINTEAFF
V: TRBV7-2; J: TRBJ1-6; D: NA; size: few; DNA: TGTGCCAGCAGCCCCCAAGGACTCAAAAACTCACCCCTCCACTTT; CDR3: CASSPQGLKNSPLHF
V: TRBV18; J: TRBJ2-1; D: TRBD2; size: NA; DNA: TGTGCCAGCTCACCGGGCCTAGCGGGAGGAGAGCAGTTCTTC; CDR3: CASSPGLAGGEQFF
V: TRBV7-9; J: TRBJ1-2; D: TRBD1; size: NA; DNA: TGTGCCAGCAGCTCCCAGGGGGAAGCCTATGGCTACACCTTC; CDR3: CASSSQGEAYGYTF
V: TRBV13; J: TRBJ1-2; D: TRBD1; size: few; DNA: TGTGCCAGCAGCACGTGGACAGGGGGCGGCTATGGCTACACCTTC; CDR3: CASSTWTGGGYGYTF